This T cell receptor beta chain was obtained from a study of CD4 and CD8 cells across lung adenocarcinoma regions. Germline values: CDR1 MNHEY, CDR2 SMNVEV (reference sequence). This CDR3 spans 14 amino acids. One entry per CDR3 protein, called by TCRdb with MiXCR from the PCR reads. There are under 14,000 distinct CDR3 sequences in the sample; 53% occur only once, and 20% lies in the top ten. This clonotype has a single count. V gene TRBV27 combines with J gene TRBJ2-2, with TRBD1 matching 7 bases. The J call could be wrong; TRBJ2-3 is a better fit for the DNA end. Sequenced sample: CD4+ T cells from the center of a lung tumor. The sequence was collected from a male donor with lung adenocarcinoma. The CD4 and CD8 labels of this study may be unreliable. CDR3 in amino acids: CASKRVGGTGAQYF. CDR3 DNA: TGTGCCAGCAAAAGGGTAGGGGGCACCGGGGCGCAGTATTTT.